This TCR beta chain originates from a study of T-cell memory formation after mild COVID-19. This clonotype has a count of ten or more. V gave up 2 bases and J gave up 3 bases; unmatched junction bases: 6. Germline-derived CDR1 and CDR2 are SGHRS and YFSETQ. This CDR3 contains 15 residues. TCRdb fed the 5' RACE reads into MiXCR, producing one record per CDR3 protein. Here the sample spans roughly 280,000 distinct CDR3 sequences, 8% to 9% being singletons. This rearrangement joins TRBV5-1 to TRBJ2-7; 9 bases map to TRBD1. The sequencing input was PBMCs or a T cell subset sorted from them (not recorded which). This TCR was recovered from a man younger than 35 who had mild COVID-19 (a few samples of this study predate the infection). Cell type and time point are not known. This chain's CDR3 is CASSFLPGQGYEQYV. CDR3 DNA sequence: TGCGCCAGCAGCTTCCTACCGGGACAGGGCTACGAGCAGTACGTC.